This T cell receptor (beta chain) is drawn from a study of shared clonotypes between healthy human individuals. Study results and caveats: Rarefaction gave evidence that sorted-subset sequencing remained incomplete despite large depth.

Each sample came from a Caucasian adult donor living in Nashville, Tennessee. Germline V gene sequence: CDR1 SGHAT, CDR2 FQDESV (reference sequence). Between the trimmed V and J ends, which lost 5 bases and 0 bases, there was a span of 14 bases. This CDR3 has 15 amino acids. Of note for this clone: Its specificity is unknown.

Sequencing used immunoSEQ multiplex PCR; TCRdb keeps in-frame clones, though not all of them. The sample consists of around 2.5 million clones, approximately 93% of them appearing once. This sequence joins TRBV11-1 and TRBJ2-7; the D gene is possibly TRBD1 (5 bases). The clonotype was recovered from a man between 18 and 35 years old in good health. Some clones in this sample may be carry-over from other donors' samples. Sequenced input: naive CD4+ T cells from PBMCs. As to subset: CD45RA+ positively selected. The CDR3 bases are TGTGCCAGCAGCGGTGGGGCCTCGAGCTCCTACGAGCAGTACTTC. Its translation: CASSGGASSSYEQYF.